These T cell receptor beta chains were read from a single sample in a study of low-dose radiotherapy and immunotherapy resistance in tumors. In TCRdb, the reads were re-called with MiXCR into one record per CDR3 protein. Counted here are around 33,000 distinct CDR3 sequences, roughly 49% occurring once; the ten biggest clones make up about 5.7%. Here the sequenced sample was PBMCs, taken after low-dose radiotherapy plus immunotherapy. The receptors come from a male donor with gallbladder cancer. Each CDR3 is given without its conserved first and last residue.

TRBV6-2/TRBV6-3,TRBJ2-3,ASSPGLAGGDTQY
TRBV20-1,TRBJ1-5,SAQEIQGLGQPQH
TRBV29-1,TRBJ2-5,SGLDSGETQY
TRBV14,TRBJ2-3,ASSQDRPGTGFTDTQY
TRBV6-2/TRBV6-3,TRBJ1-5,ASISQPKAYQPQH
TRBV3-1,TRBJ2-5,ASSGGTGGVSETQY
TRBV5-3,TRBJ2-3,ASSLSGRDTQY
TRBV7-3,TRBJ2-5,ASSLNSGVTQY
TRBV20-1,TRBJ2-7,SAGLSNEQY
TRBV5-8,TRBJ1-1,ASSLGGDWEAF
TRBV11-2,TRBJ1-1,ASSLVGGAEAF
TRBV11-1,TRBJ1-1,ASSYDHNTEAF
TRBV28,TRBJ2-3,ASTLAQSTDTQY
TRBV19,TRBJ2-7,ASSMSSGRIGSYEQY
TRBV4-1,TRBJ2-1,ASSHVGPEQF
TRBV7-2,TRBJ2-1,ASSLNWAGGLYNEQF
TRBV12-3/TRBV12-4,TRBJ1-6,ASSPGGGNSPLH
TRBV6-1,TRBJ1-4,ASSRGYSAEKLFFFF
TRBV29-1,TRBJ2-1,SAGPGLAGPSSYNEQF
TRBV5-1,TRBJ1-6,ASSLNKGEPLH
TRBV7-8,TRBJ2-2,ASSYPPSGRGSTGELF
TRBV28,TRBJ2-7,ATWTAEYEQY
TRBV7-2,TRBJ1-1,ASSPTIGEAF
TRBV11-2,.,ASSTGDYYEQY
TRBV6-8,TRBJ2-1,ASSSAGGLVS
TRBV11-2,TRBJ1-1,ASSLGLSGAAF
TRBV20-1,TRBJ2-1,SAKKRGSFEQF
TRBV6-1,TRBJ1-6,ASSLTGVSSPLH
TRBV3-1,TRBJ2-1,ASSQVYLSSYNEQF
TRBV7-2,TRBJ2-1,ASSLVSSGGADEQF
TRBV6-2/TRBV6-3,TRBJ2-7,ASGYGLSYNEQY
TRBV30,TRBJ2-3,AWEDLETTDTQY
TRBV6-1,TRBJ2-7,ASRVRTSGSGEQY
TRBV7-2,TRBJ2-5,ASSLGLAGQETQY
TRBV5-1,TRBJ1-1,ASSQTAQGGNTEAF
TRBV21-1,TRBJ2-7,AINPRKGYFRYEQY
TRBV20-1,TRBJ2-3,SAGLLGRTDTQY
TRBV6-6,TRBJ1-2,ASSSQGRSSGYT
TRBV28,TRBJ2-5,ASSLREGETQY
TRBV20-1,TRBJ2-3,SAKLIAGDRDTQY
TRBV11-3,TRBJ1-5,ASSSVVRGGNQPQH
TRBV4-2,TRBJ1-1,ASSATPDRNTEAF
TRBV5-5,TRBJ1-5,ASSLAPTRTGYSNQPQH
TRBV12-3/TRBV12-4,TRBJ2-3,ASSLAEAGWRDTQY
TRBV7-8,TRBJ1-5,ASSLEGRTLSQPQH
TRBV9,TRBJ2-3,ASSVAPGSSTDTQY
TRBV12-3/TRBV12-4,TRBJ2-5,ASSLERSETQY
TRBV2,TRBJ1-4,ASSVGRSEKLF